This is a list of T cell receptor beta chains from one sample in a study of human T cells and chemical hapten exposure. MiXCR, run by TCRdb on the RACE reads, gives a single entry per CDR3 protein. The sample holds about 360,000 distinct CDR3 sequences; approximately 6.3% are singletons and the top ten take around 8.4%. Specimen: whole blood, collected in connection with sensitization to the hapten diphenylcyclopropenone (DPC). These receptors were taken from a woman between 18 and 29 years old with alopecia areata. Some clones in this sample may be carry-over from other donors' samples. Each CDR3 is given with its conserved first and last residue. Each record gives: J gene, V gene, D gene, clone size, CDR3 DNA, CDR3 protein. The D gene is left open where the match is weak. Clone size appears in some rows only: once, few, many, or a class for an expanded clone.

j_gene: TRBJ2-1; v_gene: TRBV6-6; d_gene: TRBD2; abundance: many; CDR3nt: TGTGCCAGCAGTTACGGGAGGCGGGGGGAATACAATGAGCAGTTCTTC; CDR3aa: CASSYGRRGEYNEQFF
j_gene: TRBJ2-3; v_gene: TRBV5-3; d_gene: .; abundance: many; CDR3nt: TGTGCCAGAAGCTTGGAACGACGGGCGAGCCTATATAGCACAGATACGCAGTATTTT; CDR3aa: CARSLERRASLYSTDTQYF
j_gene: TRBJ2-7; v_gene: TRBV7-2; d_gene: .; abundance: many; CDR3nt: TGTGCCAGCAGCCTAACCCCGATTCACGAGCAGTACTTC; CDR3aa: CASSLTPIHEQYF
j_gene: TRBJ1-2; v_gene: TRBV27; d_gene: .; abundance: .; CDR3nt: TGTGCCAGCAAAGGGGCTCCCCGCTATGGCTACACCTTC; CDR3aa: CASKGAPRYGYTF
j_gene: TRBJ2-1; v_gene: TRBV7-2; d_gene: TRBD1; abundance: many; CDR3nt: TGTGCCAGCAGCTTCGGGACAGTGCTGGCCAATGAGCAGTTCTTC; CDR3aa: CASSFGTVLANEQFF
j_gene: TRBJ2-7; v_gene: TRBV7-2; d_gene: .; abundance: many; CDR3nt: TGTGCCAGCAGCGGGGGGCCCTACGAGCAGTACTTC; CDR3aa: CASSGGPYEQYF
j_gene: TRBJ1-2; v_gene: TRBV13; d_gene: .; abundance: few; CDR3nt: TGTGCCAGCAGCCCATACCTCAGGGATTCCGGTGGCTACACCTTC; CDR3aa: CASSPYLRDSGGYTF
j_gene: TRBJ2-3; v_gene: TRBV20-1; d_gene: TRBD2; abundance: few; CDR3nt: TGCAGTGCTAGAGACGGGGGGGCCACAGATACGCAGTATTTT; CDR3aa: CSARDGGATDTQYF
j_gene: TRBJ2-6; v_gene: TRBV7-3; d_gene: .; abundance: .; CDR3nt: TGTGCCAGCAGCGCCAGGAACACTGGGGCCAACGTCCTGACTTTC; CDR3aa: CASSARNTGANVLTF
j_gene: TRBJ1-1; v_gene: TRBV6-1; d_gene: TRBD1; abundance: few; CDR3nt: TGTGCCAGCGGCGGAGGGACAGGCGTTTCGGTCACTGAAGCTTTCTTT; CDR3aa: CASGGGTGVSVTEAFF
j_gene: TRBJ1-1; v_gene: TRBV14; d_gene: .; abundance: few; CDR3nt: TGTGCCAGCAGCCAAGTAGCGGGCACTGAAGCTTTCTTT; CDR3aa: CASSQVAGTEAFF
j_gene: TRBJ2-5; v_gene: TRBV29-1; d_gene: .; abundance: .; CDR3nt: TGCAGCGTTGATCTCCAGGCGGGAGAGACCCAGTACTTC; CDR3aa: CSVDLQAGETQYF
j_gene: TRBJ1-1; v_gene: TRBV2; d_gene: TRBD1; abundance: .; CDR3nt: TGTGCCAGCACTGGGACAGTGAACACTGAAGCTTTCTTT; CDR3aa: CASTGTVNTEAFF
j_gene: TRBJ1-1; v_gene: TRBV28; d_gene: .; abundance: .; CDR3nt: TGTGCCAGCAGTTTGAGGCCGGGACTTAAGAACACTGAAGCTTTCTTT; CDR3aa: CASSLRPGLKNTEAFF
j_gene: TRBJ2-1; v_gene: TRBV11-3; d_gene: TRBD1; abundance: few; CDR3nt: TGTGCCAGCAGCTTAGGCGCGGGACAGGGGTTCAATGAGCAGTTCTTC; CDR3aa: CASSLGAGQGFNEQFF
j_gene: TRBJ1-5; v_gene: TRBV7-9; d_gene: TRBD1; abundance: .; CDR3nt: TGTGCCAACCTCAGACAGGGGGCCACCCATCAGCCCCAGCATTTT; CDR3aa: CANLRQGATHQPQHF
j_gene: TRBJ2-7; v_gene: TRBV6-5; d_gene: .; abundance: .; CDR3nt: TGTGCCAGCAGTTACACCCTACTAGTGGGCGAGCAGTACTTC; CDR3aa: CASSYTLLVGEQYF
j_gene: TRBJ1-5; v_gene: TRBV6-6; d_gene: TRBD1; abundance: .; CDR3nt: TGTGCCAGCAGCCACTCCATCCCCGGGACAGGACTCAATCAGCCCCAGCATTTT; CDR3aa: CASSHSIPGTGLNQPQHF
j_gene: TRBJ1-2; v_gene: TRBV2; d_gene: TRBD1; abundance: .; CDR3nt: TGTGCCAGCAGTGTGGACAGGGTAGCAGCGTATGGCTACACCTTC; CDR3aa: CASSVDRVAAYGYTF
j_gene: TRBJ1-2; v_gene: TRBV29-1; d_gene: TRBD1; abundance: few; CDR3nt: TGCAGCGTTGAAGATCGGCAGGGGGAATTTGGCTACACCTTC; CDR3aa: CSVEDRQGEFGYTF
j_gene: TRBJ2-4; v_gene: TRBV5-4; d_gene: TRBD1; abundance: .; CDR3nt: TGTGCCAGCAGCTTTGGACAGGGAAACATTCAGTACTTC; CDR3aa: CASSFGQGNIQYF
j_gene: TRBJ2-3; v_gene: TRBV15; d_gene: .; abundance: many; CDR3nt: TGTGCCACCAGCAGAGGGGACCAAAGCACAGATACGCAGTATTTT; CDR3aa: CATSRGDQSTDTQYF
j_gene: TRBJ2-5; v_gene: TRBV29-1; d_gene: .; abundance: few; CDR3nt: TGTGGGGCAGGGGCAGAGACCCAGTACTTC; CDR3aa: CGAGAETQYF
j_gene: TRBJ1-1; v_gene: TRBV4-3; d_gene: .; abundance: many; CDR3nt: TGCGCCAGCAGCCAAGATAGGCAGAACACTGAAGCTTTCTTT; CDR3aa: CASSQDRQNTEAFF
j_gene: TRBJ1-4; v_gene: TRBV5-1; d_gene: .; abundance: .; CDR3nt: TGCGCCAGCAAAAGTGACGCCCTTAATGAAAAACTGTTTTTT; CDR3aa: CASKSDALNEKLFF
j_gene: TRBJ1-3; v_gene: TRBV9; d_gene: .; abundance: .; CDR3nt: TGTGCCAGCAGCGTAGACGGGTTAGGAAACACCATATATTTT; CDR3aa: CASSVDGLGNTIYF
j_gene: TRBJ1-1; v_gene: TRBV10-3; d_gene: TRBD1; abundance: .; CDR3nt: TGTGCCATCAGTGAGTGGCAGGGGGACACTGAAGCTTTCTTT; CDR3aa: CAISEWQGDTEAFF
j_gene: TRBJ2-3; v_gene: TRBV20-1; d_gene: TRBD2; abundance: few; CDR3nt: TGCAGTGCTAGAAAAGCTAGCGGGGAGGGGAATACGCAGTATTTT; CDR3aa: CSARKASGEGNTQYF
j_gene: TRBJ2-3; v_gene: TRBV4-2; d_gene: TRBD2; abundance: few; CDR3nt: TGTGCCAGCAGCCAAGACCGCGGGGGGGCCAGAGATACGCAGTATTTT; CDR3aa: CASSQDRGGARDTQYF
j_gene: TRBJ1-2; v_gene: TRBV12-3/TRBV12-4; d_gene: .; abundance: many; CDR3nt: TGTGCCAGCAGTTTCGACAGCCGACCCTATGGCTACACCTTC; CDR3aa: CASSFDSRPYGYTF
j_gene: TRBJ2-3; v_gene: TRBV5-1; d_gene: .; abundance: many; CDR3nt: TGCGCCAGCAGCTCCAACAATGGACGGGGAGATACGCAGTATTTT; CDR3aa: CASSSNNGRGDTQYF
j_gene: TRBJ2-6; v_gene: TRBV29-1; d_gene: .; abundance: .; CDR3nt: TGCAGCGTTGGGGGGGACTCTGGGGCCAACGTCCTGACTTTC; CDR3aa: CSVGGDSGANVLTF
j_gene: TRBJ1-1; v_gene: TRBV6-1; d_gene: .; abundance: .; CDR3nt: TGTGCCAGCAGTAGCACTCAGCAAACATGGGGCACTGAAGCTTTCTTT; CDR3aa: CASSSTQQTWGTEAFF
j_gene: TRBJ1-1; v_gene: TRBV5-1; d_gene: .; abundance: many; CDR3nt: TGCGCCAGCAGCTTTACAGCCATGAACACTGAAGCTTTCTTT; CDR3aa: CASSFTAMNTEAFF
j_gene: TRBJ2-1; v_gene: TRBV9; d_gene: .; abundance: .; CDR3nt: TGTGCCAGCAGCGTAGGGGTCGGGAGCTCCTACAATGAGCAGTTCTTC; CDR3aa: CASSVGVGSSYNEQFF
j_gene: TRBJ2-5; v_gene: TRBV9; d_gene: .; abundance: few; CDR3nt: TGTGCCAGCAGCGTAGGGGATGGAGAGACCCAGTACTTC; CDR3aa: CASSVGDGETQYF
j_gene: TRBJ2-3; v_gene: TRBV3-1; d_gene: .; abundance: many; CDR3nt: TGTGCCAGCAGCCATGACAACACAGATACGCAGTATTTT; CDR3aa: CASSHDNTDTQYF
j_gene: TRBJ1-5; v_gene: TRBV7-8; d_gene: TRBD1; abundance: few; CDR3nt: TGTGCCAGCAGCTTTTCGGGACAGGGGAGCAATCAGCCCCAGCATTTT; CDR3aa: CASSFSGQGSNQPQHF
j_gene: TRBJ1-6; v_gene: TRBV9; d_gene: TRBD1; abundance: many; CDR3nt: TGTGCCAGCAGCACCCGCATAGGGACAGGAGACTCACCCCTCCACTTT; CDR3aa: CASSTRIGTGDSPLHF
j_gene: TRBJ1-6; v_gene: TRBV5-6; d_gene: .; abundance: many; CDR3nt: TGTGCCAGCAGCTTGTTCGGGTCACCCCTCCACTTT; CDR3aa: CASSLFGSPLHF
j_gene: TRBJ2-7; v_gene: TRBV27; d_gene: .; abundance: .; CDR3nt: TGTGCCAGCAGTTGGAGCCCTGAACTAGCCCTTTACGAGCAGTACTTC; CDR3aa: CASSWSPELALYEQYF
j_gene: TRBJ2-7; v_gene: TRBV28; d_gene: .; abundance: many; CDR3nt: TGTGCCAGCAGTTTAAGGGTCTTAGGCCACGAGCAGTACTTC; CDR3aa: CASSLRVLGHEQYF
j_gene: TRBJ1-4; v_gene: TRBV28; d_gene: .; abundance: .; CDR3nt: TGTGCCAGCACCTTAGGAGGGGAGGATGAAAAACTGTTTTTT; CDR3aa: CASTLGGEDEKLFF
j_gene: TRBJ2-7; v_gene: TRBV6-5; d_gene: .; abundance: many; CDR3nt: TGTGCCAGCAGTTACTCGTACACAACGGGCTCTGACTACGCCTACGAGCAGTACTTC; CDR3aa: CASSYSYTTGSDYAYEQYF
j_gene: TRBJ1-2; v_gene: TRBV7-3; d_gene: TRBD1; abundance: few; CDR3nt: TGTGCCAGCAGCGGAGGGGGCGCGGATGGCTACACCTTC; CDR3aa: CASSGGGADGYTF
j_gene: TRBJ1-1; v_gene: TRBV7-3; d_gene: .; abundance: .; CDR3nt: TGTGCCAGCAGCCCCAAGCAGGGTAGCACTGAAGCTTTCTTT; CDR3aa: CASSPKQGSTEAFF
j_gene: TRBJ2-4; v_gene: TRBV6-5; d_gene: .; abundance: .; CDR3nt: TGTGCCAGCAGCTCAGCTACAAACATTCAGTACTTC; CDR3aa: CASSSATNIQYF
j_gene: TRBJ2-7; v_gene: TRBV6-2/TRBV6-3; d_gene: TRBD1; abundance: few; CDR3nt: TGTGCCAGCAGTCCACCGCCGGGACAGGGGGCTCTCGAGCAGTACTTC; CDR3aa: CASSPPPGQGALEQYF